This passage covers 2 T cell receptor beta chains from one sample sequenced in a study of graft-versus-host responses after intestinal transplantation. Their antigens remain unidentified. Clones were read by immunoSEQ multiplex PCR, and TCRdb kept only the in-frame ones, dropping some. The sample consists of 85,000 to 100,000 clones, roughly 90% of them appearing once. The material sequenced was unstimulated CD4+ T cells sorted from spleen or lymph node cells, taken before intestinal transplant. The receptors come from a human donor who received an intestinal transplant.

This clone appeared once. This rearrangement joins TRBV6-5 to TRBJ2-5; weak D call: TRBD2 (6 bases). CDR3 length: 13 residues. From germline, CDR1 is MNHEY and CDR2 SVGAGI. V was shortened by 4 bases and J by 1 base, with 7 bases between the two germline ends. CDR3 amino acids: CASSWTTQETQYF. CDR3 coding DNA: TGTGCCAGCAGTTGGACTACCCAAGAGACCCAGTACTTC.

The chain couples TRBV10-3 to TRBJ2-3, with D maybe TRBD2 (6 bases). Germline CDR1 ENHRY, CDR2 SYGVKD. V lost 7 bases, J lost 1 base, and 6 bases lay in between. The CDR3 has 12 residues. CDR3 loop: CAITSGTDTQYF. The CDR3 DNA is TGTGCCATCACTAGCGGCACAGATACGCAGTATTTT.